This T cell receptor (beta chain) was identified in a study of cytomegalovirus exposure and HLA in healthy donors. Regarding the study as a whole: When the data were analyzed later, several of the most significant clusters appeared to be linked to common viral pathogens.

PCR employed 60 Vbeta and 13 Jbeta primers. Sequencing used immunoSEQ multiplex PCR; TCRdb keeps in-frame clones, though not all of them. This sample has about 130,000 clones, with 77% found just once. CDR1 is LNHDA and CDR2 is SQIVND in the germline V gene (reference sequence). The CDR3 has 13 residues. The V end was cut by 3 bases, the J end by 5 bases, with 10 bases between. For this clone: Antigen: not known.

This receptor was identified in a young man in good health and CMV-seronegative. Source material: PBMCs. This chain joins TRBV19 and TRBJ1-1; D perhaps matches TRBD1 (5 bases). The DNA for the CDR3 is TGTGCCAGTAGTATTGGGCCAGGGACTGAAGCTTTCTTT. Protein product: CASSIGPGTEAFF.